The rows below give T cell receptor beta chains drawn from one sample of a study of shared clonotypes between healthy human individuals. The repertoire was sequenced with immunoSEQ multiplex PCR; TCRdb's copy has only in-frame clones and lacks some. The table has millions of clones, 85% to 95% seen once. Input material: naive CD4+ T cells sorted from blood. The receptor set was obtained from a man between 18 and 29 years old in good health. CDR3s include the opening cysteine and the closing phenylalanine or tryptophan. Fields, in order: J gene, D gene, clone size, V gene, CDR3 DNA, CDR3 protein. A D gene is named only where the DNA matches it firmly. Clone size is shown for a subset of rows, as once, few, many or a class of expanded clone.

TRBJ2-1	-	-	TRBV4-1	TGCGCCAGCAGCCAAGGGACCGACCAGAGCTCCTACAATGAGCAGTTCTTC	CASSQGTDQSSYNEQFF
TRBJ1-3	-	-	TRBV18	TGTGCCAGCTCACCCACCGGGGTTCCCTCTGGAAACACCATATATTTT	CASSPTGVPSGNTIYF
TRBJ1-1	-	-	TRBV6-1	TGTGCCAGCGTCCGTGTTGCTGAAGCTTTCTTT	CASVRVAEAFF
TRBJ2-7	TRBD2	-	TRBV6-1	TGTGCCAGCAGTGGACTAGCGGGCCAAAGCTCCTACGAGCAGTACTTC	CASSGLAGQSSYEQYF
TRBJ2-5	-	-	TRBV6-5	TGTGCCAGCAGACGACAAGAGGACAGACAAGAGACCCAGTACTTC	CASRRQEDRQETQYF
TRBJ1-5	-	-	TRBV6-6	TGTGCCAGCAGTTCCCTGGGGGCAAGCCATGCGCCCCAGCATTTT	CASSSLGASHAPQHF
TRBJ2-1	TRBD1	-	TRBV15	TGTGCCACCTCGTGGGGACAGGGTGGGTGGAATGAGCAGTTCTTC	CATSWGQGGWNEQFF
TRBJ2-7	TRBD2	once	TRBV27	TGTGCCAGCAGTTTATATCTAGCGGGGGGGCCGTACGAGCAGTACTTC	CASSLYLAGGPYEQYF
TRBJ1-1	-	-	TRBV7-9	TGTGCCAGCAGCTTAGTCTCCGGGTGGAGGACTGAAGCTTTCTTT	CASSLVSGWRTEAFF
TRBJ2-7	TRBD2	-	TRBV4-3	TGCGCCAGCAGCCCCGCCCCACTAGCGGGAACCTACGAGCAGTACTTC	CASSPAPLAGTYEQYF
TRBJ1-2	TRBD1	-	TRBV10-3	TGTGCCATCAAACAGGACAGGGCAGTCTATGGCTACACCTTC	CAIKQDRAVYGYTF